The source of this TCR beta chain is a study of read filtering for tumor transcriptome and immune sequencing. Molecular barcoded adaptors covering alpha/delta and beta/gamma chains were used on roughly 400 ng RNA. TCRdb re-called the reads with MiXCR, one entry per CDR3 protein. The sample has around 44,000 distinct CDR3 sequences, roughly an eighth seen once. This clonotype was seen at least ten times. This receptor was obtained from a donor older than 35 with multiple myeloma. Sequencing was done on a sample of a population of CD138-negative cells sorted from bone marrow.

In DNA form, the CDR3 reads TGCAGTGCTAGAGTTACTCAGGGGGCCTTAAGCAATCAGCCCCAGCATTTT. Amino acid sequence: CSARVTQGALSNQPQHF. V gene TRBV20-1 combines with J gene TRBJ1-5, with TRBD1 matching 8 bases. The germline V gene has CDR1 DFQATT and CDR2 SNEGSKA (reference sequence). The CDR3 extends over 17 amino acids. V lost 1 base, J lost 1 base, and 9 bases stayed unmatched.